This record concerns one T cell receptor (beta chain) sequence. Its antigen remains undetermined. No base quality values were provided; no much bigger clone lies one nucleotide off. The data originate from a study of T cell responses to AZD1222 COVID-19 vaccine (dated by TCRdb to about 2021). For context, the study as a whole: TCR sequencing covered roughly 230 trial participants: nearly 210 given two doses of AZD1222 and approximately 25 given two doses of MenACWY control vaccine. Trial participants were enrolled by age into subgroups of 18-55, 56-69 and 70-plus years, and around 150, 28 and 57 TCR-sequenced participants, respectively, were included in these subgroups.

Including cysteine and phenylalanine, the CDR3 has 12 amino acids. Only the CDR3 part of the read is kept: 36 bases, read in frame from the first base. The germline ends are 5 bases apart after V is trimmed by 1 base and J by 7 bases. From a lookup of the germline V gene, CDR1 and CDR2 are KGHSH and LQKENI. Points the paper makes about the study in general: The whole spike protein was spanned by vaccine-associated CD4 TCRs, and dominant responses were seen in regions 160-218 and 743-854. Participants were mostly white British, with more females than males. The authors suggested clonal diversity may have been underestimated. After two AZD1222 doses, spike-specific TCR breadth and depth were significantly higher than at day 0 and than in MenACWY recipients. Conclusions about previously exposed vaccinees were limited because only six AZD1222 recipients were SARS-CoV-2 seropositive at baseline. The 56-69-year group was small, and its depth increase did not reach significance, likely because of low power. Because no day 14 peak-response samples were available, the repertoires could be characterized only after the peak T cell response. Epitopes outside the regions mutated in the B.1.351 and B.1.1.7 variants were reportedly recognized by nearly half of the unique spike-specific TCRs.

The label giving this sample's time point can be read as: about 28 days (+/-7) after the second vaccine dose. The treatment or condition label for this specimen denotes: meningococcal conjugate vaccine given as trial control. Vaccinee samples were obtained from the UK trials COV001 and COV002, which included a single-blind randomized controlled phase 2/3 trial of AZD1222 (ChAdOx1 nCoV-19) in healthy adults. For TCRbeta chain sequencing, PBMC samples from trial participants were taken at day 0 and at day 28 after the second dose. The CDR3 regions of human TCRbeta chains were analyzed by immunosequencing. In the original analysis: TCRs in the repertoires were matched against a reference library of SARS-CoV-2-specific TCRs that had been generated with the MIRA antigen-specificity platform. Breadth meant the fraction of unique TCRs that were SARS-CoV-2-associated, whereas depth meant the fraction of total T cells that were SARS-CoV-2-associated. Using the MIRA data, every spike-specific TCR was mapped to the spike region that the TCR reacted to and assigned to either a CD4 or a CD8 class. Log10-transformed breadth and depth values were compared by one-way ANOVA with Sidak's multiple comparisons tests. TCRdb limited this immuneACCESS table to in-frame rearrangements with V and J called. A share of clones is missing; checked studies link under half to unresolved V genes, and the rest is unexplained. For V, J and clone size, that table is used; D and trimming come from the DNA. This sample holds 150,000 or so clones; 75% to 90% were observed only once. The top ten hold roughly 4% of the sample.

The sample consisted of peripheral blood, taken 28 days after the second dose of the MenACWY control vaccine. The sequence joins TRBV18 to TRBJ2-1; the D gene is not confidently resolved. The TCR was taken from an adult who received the MenACWY meningococcal vaccine as a control. The nucleotide sequence is TGTGCCAGCTCACCACGGGCAAATGAGCAGTTCTTC. This is translated as CASSPRANEQFF.